The rows below give T cell receptor beta chains drawn from one sample of a study of spatial heterogeneity in lung cancer. MiXCR, applied by TCRdb to the 5' RACE reads, yields one record per CDR3 protein. The sample contains some 7,000 distinct CDR3 sequences, about 7% of which appear only once. Material: PBMCs, obtained at surgery. These receptors were collected from a male donor with early-stage non-small cell lung cancer. The CDR3 runs from the conserved cysteine through the conserved F or W. A D gene is named only where the DNA matches it firmly. Size is stated for part of the rows, as once, few or many counts, or as a class when the clone is expanded.

clone size	V gene	J gene	D gene	CDR3 protein	CDR3 DNA
few	TRBV6-2/TRBV6-3	TRBJ1-5	-	CASSLYAGNQPQHF	TGTGCCAGCAGCCTTTATGCCGGGAATCAGCCCCAGCATTTT
few	TRBV20-1	TRBJ1-1	-	CSAKGMNTEAFF	TGCAGTGCTAAGGGGATGAACACTGAAGCTTTCTTT
-	TRBV29-1	TRBJ2-5	TRBD2	CSARTSGETQYF	TGCAGCGCAAGGACTAGTGGAGAGACCCAGTACTTC
few	TRBV5-1	TRBJ2-3	TRBD2	CASSSGPGTSGSWADTQYF	TGCGCCAGCAGCTCCGGTCCCGGGACTAGCGGGAGCTGGGCAGATACGCAGTATTTT
-	TRBV2	TRBJ1-5	-	CASSGDGGLAQHF	TGTGCCAGCAGCGGGGACGGGGGCTTGGCCCAGCATTTT
many	TRBV6-5	TRBJ2-3	TRBD2	CASSSPGLAGTDTQYF	TGTGCCAGCAGTTCTCCAGGACTAGCGGGCACAGATACGCAGTATTTT
many	TRBV20-1	TRBJ1-5	-	CSAVFSNQPQHF	TGCAGTGCGGTATTTAGCAATCAGCCCCAGCATTTT
many	TRBV28	TRBJ2-7	-	CGRRQDRSYEQYF	TGTGGCCGGCGACAGGACCGCTCCTACGAGCAGTACTTC
many	TRBV7-9	TRBJ1-4	TRBD1	CASSPLTGGATNEKLFF	TGTGCCAGCAGCCCACTGACAGGGGGAGCGACTAATGAAAAACTGTTTTTT
many	TRBV3-1	TRBJ2-7	TRBD2	CASSQEVSGPYEQYF	TGTGCCAGCAGCCAAGAAGTTAGCGGGCCCTACGAGCAGTACTTC
many	TRBV6-5	TRBJ2-1	-	CASSYSAGNNEQFF	TGTGCCAGCAGTTACTCGGCCGGCAACAATGAGCAGTTCTTC
many	TRBV6-4	TRBJ2-1	TRBD2	CASSPGTRGNEQFF	TGTGCCAGCAGCCCCGGGACTAGAGGAAATGAGCAGTTCTTC
many	TRBV4-2	TRBJ2-3	TRBD2	CASSLTSSGARDTQYF	TGTGCCAGCAGCCTCACCTCTAGCGGGGCCCGAGATACGCAGTATTTT
-	TRBV12-3/TRBV12-4	TRBJ1-1	TRBD1	CASTNPMDRESFF	TGTGCCAGCACCAACCCCATGGACAGGGAATCTTTCTTT
many	TRBV7-9	TRBJ1-1	TRBD1	CASSLYQRGQLEAFF	TGTGCCAGCAGCCTATATCAGAGGGGACAGCTAGAAGCTTTCTTT
many	TRBV20-1	TRBJ1-5	-	CSARQHSQPQHF	TGCAGTGCTCGACAACATTCCCAGCCCCAGCATTTT
-	TRBV28	TRBJ1-1	TRBD1	CASSSGTGTMNTEAFF	TGTGCCAGCAGTTCAGGGACAGGGACGATGAACACTGAAGCTTTCTTT
many	TRBV20-1	TRBJ2-5	-	CSANRDQETQYF	TGCAGTGCTAATAGGGATCAAGAGACCCAGTACTTC
many	TRBV6-2/TRBV6-3	TRBJ2-1	TRBD2	CASRDSGAHSYNEQFF	TGTGCCAGCAGAGATAGCGGGGCTCACTCCTACAATGAGCAGTTCTTC
few	TRBV3-1	TRBJ1-4	-	CASSLPGGGVEKLFF	TGTGCCAGCAGCCTCCCCGGGGGGGGTGTAGAAAAACTGTTTTTT
many	TRBV20-1	TRBJ1-1	-	CSARETRGAEAFF	TGCAGTGCTAGAGAGACCCGGGGGGCTGAAGCTTTCTTT
many	TRBV7-2	TRBJ2-3	TRBD2	CASSLPTGLAGTDTQYF	TGTGCCAGCAGCTTACCGACGGGACTAGCAGGCACAGATACGCAGTATTTT
medium-sized	TRBV12-3/TRBV12-4	TRBJ1-6	TRBD1	CASRTEQGLNSPLHF	TGTGCCAGCAGGACAGAACAGGGGTTGAATTCACCCCTCCACTTT
many	TRBV5-1	TRBJ1-4	-	CASSLEDNEKLFF	TGCGCCAGCAGCTTGGAGGACAATGAAAAACTGTTTTTT
many	TRBV12-3/TRBV12-4	TRBJ2-3	TRBD2	CASRPSGRRTDTQYF	TGTGCCAGCAGACCCAGCGGGAGACGTACAGATACGCAGTATTTT
many	TRBV9	TRBJ2-1	-	CASSVEIWVPYNEQFF	TGTGCCAGCAGCGTAGAGATATGGGTTCCCTACAATGAGCAGTTCTTC
many	TRBV20-1	TRBJ2-1	TRBD1	CSAQDRGGYNEQFF	TGCAGTGCTCAAGACAGGGGGGGATACAATGAGCAGTTCTTC
many	TRBV27	TRBJ1-1	TRBD1	CASSTRQGRTEAFF	TGTGCCAGCAGTACCAGACAGGGGCGCACTGAAGCTTTCTTT
many	TRBV6-1	TRBJ1-5	-	CASSEDGEVGPQHF	TGTGCCAGCAGTGAGGACGGGGAGGTGGGGCCCCAGCATTTT
many	TRBV2	TRBJ1-2	TRBD1	CASSETGGWGYTF	TGTGCCAGCAGTGAAACAGGGGGCTGGGGCTACACCTTC
many	TRBV28	TRBJ2-3	TRBD2	CVSLGGGTDTQYF	TGTGTCAGCCTGGGCGGGGGGACAGATACGCAGTATTTT
-	TRBV20-1	TRBJ2-3	TRBD1	CSAIYRGLTDTQYF	TGCAGTGCTATATACAGGGGGCTCACAGATACGCAGTATTTT
-	TRBV7-9	TRBJ1-1	-	CASSLAAVMNTEAFF	TGTGCCAGCAGCTTAGCCGCGGTTATGAACACTGAAGCTTTCTTT
few	TRBV7-9	TRBJ1-5	-	CASSLANGNQPQHF	TGTGCCAGCAGCTTAGCAAATGGCAATCAGCCCCAGCATTTT
many	TRBV2	TRBJ1-1	-	CASRDSGQNTEAFF	TGTGCCAGCAGGGACTCTGGACAGAACACTGAAGCTTTCTTT
many	TRBV7-7	TRBJ2-3	TRBD1	CASALGQGVEDTQYF	TGTGCTAGCGCCTTGGGACAGGGTGTTGAAGATACGCAGTATTTT
many	TRBV5-6	TRBJ1-2	-	CASSPSRYGYTF	TGTGCCAGCAGCCCAAGTCGCTATGGCTACACCTTC
many	TRBV20-1	TRBJ1-3	-	CSAPGDLRENTIYF	TGCAGTGCTCCCGGGGACCTGCGGGAAAACACCATATATTTT
many	TRBV6-5	TRBJ2-2	TRBD2	CASRQRGNTGELFF	TGTGCCAGCAGGCAGCGGGGGAACACCGGGGAGCTGTTTTTT
many	TRBV2	TRBJ1-2	TRBD1	CASSEGGQGVDGYTF	TGTGCCAGCAGTGAAGGAGGACAGGGGGTCGATGGCTACACCTTC
many	TRBV6-1	TRBJ2-5	TRBD2	CASIRVAGASEETQYF	TGTGCCAGCATACGGGTAGCGGGGGCCTCCGAGGAGACCCAGTACTTC
many	TRBV7-7	TRBJ2-1	TRBD1	CASSSTGGDGEQFF	TGTGCTAGCAGCAGTACAGGGGGCGATGGTGAGCAGTTCTTC
many	TRBV2	TRBJ1-1	-	CASSEVREGEAFF	TGTGCCAGCAGTGAAGTCAGGGAAGGTGAAGCTTTCTTT
-	TRBV2	TRBJ2-2	-	CASGGTVDTGELFF	TGTGCCAGCGGCGGGACCGTCGACACCGGGGAGCTGTTTTTT
many	TRBV27	TRBJ2-3	-	CASSLGGGAYTQYF	TGTGCCAGCAGTTTAGGGGGGGGGGCATATACGCAGTATTTT
many	TRBV20-1	TRBJ2-3	TRBD1	CSARGRDRVTDTQYF	TGCAGTGCTAGAGGCCGGGACAGGGTGACAGATACGCAGTATTTT
few	TRBV7-6	TRBJ1-5	TRBD1	CASSRGQGGNQPQHF	TGTGCCAGCAGCCGGGGACAGGGAGGCAATCAGCCCCAGCATTTT
many	TRBV4-1	TRBJ1-2	TRBD1	CASSHEGTGAWYGYTF	TGCGCCAGCAGCCACGAAGGGACAGGGGCCTGGTATGGCTACACCTTC
many	TRBV5-1	TRBJ1-2	-	CASSPEEGAFPGGYTF	TGCGCCAGCAGCCCTGAGGAGGGCGCCTTCCCCGGTGGCTACACCTTC
many	TRBV28	TRBJ1-6	TRBD1	CASSFLWTGLNSPLHF	TGTGCCAGCAGCTTCCTATGGACAGGGTTAAATTCACCCCTCCACTTT
many	TRBV19	TRBJ1-5	TRBD1	CASSIGVAGGIDSQHF	TGTGCCAGTAGTATAGGAGTCGCAGGGGGAATCGATTCCCAGCATTTT
many	TRBV11-3	TRBJ2-1	-	CASSQTRANEQFF	TGTGCCAGCAGCCAAACCCGCGCCAATGAGCAGTTCTTC
many	TRBV7-9	TRBJ1-1	TRBD1	CASRQGAGRTSSEAFF	TGTGCCAGCAGGCAGGGGGCAGGGAGAACTTCGTCCGAAGCTTTCTTT
many	TRBV11-2	TRBJ2-3	-	CASSPLTNSDTQYF	TGTGCCAGCAGCCCCCTTACTAATTCGGATACGCAGTATTTT
medium-sized	TRBV20-1	TRBJ2-1	-	CSNSPYNEQFF	TGCAGCAATTCTCCGTACAATGAGCAGTTCTTC
many	TRBV10-3	TRBJ2-7	TRBD1	CAISEPTGGYEQYF	TGTGCCATCAGTGAGCCGACAGGGGGTTACGAGCAGTACTTC
many	TRBV28	TRBJ1-5	-	CASSFGGANQPQHF	TGTGCCAGCAGTTTTGGGGGGGCTAATCAGCCCCAGCATTTT
many	TRBV11-2	TRBJ1-1	-	CASSPSDPNTEAFF	TGTGCCAGCAGCCCCTCCGACCCGAACACTGAAGCTTTCTTT